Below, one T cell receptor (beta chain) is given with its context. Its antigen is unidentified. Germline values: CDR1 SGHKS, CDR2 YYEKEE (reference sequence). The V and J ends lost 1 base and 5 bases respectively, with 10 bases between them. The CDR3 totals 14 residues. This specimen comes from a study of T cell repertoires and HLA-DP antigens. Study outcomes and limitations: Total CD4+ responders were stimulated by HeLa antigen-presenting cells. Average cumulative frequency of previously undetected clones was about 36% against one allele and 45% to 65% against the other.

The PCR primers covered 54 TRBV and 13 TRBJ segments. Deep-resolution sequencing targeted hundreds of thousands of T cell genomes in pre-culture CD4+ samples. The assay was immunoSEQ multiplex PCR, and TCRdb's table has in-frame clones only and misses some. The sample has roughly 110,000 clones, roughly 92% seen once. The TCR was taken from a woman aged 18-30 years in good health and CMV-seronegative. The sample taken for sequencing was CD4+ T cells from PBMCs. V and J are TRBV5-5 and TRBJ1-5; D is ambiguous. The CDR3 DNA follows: TGTGCCAGCAGCTTGCGACCGAGAGATCAGCCCCAGCATTTT. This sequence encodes CASSLRPRDQPQHF. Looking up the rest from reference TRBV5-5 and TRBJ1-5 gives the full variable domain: DAGVTQSPTHLIKTRGQQVTLRCSPISGHKSVSWYQQVLGQGPQFIFQYYEKEERGRGNFPDRFSARQFPNYSSELNVNALLLGDSALYLCASSLRPRDQPQHFGDGTRLSIL.